This TCR beta chain comes out of a study of T-cell reconstitution after alpha-beta-depleted transplantation in children. Study conclusions and caveats: TCRbeta diversity was high at day 60 in some patients (a result of surviving recipient T cells and thymic progenitors).

This clonotype has just a few counts. Its cognate antigen is unknown. During its preparation, the TCRbeta library received unique molecular identifiers. Using its own MiXCR run on the PCR reads, TCRdb lists one record per CDR3 protein. The table shows 900,000 or so distinct CDR3 sequences, with 16% occurring only once. The CDR3 totals 14 residues. Trimming removed 0 bases from V and 6 bases from J, with 10 bases in between. Germline assignment: CDR1 SGHDT and CDR2 YYEEEE. This chain joins TRBV5-6 and TRBJ1-5; possibly TRBD1 for D (5 bases). This sequence was found in a male patient aged 5 to 17 who had a stem cell transplant for acute lymphoblastic leukemia, so the T cells may come from the graft donor. This specimen was PBMCs, mostly from graft donor cells, taken 360 days after TCRalphabeta/CD19-depleted stem cell transplant. The CDR3 is CASSLGAGSQPQHF. Here the CDR3 DNA reads TGTGCCAGCAGCTTGGGGGCAGGGAGTCAGCCCCAGCATTTT.